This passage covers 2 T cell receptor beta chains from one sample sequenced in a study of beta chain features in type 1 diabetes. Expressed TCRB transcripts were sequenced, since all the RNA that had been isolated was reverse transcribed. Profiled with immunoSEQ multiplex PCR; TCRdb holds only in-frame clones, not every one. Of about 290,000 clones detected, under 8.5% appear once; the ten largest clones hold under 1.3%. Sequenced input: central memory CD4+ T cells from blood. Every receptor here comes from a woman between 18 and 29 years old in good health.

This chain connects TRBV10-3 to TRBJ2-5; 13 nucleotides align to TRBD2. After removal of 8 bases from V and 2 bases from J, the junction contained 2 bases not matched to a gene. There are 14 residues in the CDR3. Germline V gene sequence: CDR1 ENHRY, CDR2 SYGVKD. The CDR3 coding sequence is TGTGCCATCGGGACTAGCGGGAAACAAGAGACCCAGTACTTC. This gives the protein CAIGTSGKQETQYF.

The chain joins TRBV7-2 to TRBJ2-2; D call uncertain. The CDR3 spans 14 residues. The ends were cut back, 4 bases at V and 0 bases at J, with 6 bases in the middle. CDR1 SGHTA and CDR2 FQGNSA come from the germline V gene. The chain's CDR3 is CASSSTSNTGELFF. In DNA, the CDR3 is TGTGCCAGCAGCTCCACATCGAACACCGGGGAGCTGTTTTTT.